This T cell receptor beta chain was identified during a study of Ad26.COV2.S vaccination and SARS-CoV-2 variants. The overall study: The vaccine Ad26.COV2.S was put into the muscle once, or twice with 56 days between. The study, taken as a whole, reports: Measures of TCR breadth and depth may have fallen short of total T cell responses.

Remarks on this clone: Antigen specificity is unknown.

There are 14 residues in the CDR3. Looked up from germline, CDR1 is SGHRS and CDR2 is YFSETQ. V lost 6 bases and J lost 5; bases outside the gene matches: 11. Only in-frame clones appear in the TCRdb table, and some are missing; sequencing was by immunoSEQ multiplex PCR. The sample carries under 550,000 clones, over 75% recorded once. This sample's treatment: 15 to 20 received Ad26.COV2.S at low or high dose, single or two shots; 5 received placebo; per-sample allocation not given. The samples date from day 63 after the first vaccine or placebo injection. Its platform was an Ad26 vector, and its expressed antigen was Wuhan-strain SARS-CoV-2 spike.

The genes are TRBV5-1 and TRBJ2-7; TRBD1 agrees at 7 bases. The TCR sequence derives from a person aged 18-65 years who received the Ad26.COV2.S COVID-19 vaccine or a placebo. The sequencing used peripheral blood, collected in a trial of Ad26.COV2.S vaccine versus placebo. DNA of the CDR3: TGCGCCAGCACACCTGGACAGGCAACGGACGAGCAGTACTTC. Protein sequence: CASTPGQATDEQYF.